The rows below give T cell receptor beta chains drawn from one sample of a study of blood T cell repertoires in COVID-19. Profiling relied on immunoSEQ multiplex PCR, and the TCRdb table lists in-frame clones only, not all of them. This table holds under 300,000 clones, roughly four fifths found once. The sequenced material came from peripheral blood. The receptor source for this set is a woman aged 18-29 years with acute or convalescent COVID-19. Both conserved end residues are part of each CDR3. D genes are given only for firm matches.

d_call | cdr3_length | j_call | v_call | cdr3_aa
TRBD1 | 14 | TRBJ2-2 | TRBV29-1 | CSVGDSGWTGELFF
- | 16 | TRBJ2-7 | TRBV6-5 | CASSYSKARVAYEQYF
- | 14 | TRBJ1-4 | TRBV2 | CASRHRDPLQKLFF
TRBD2 | 17 | TRBJ2-3 | TRBV19 | CASSKEKVAGGTDTQYF
- | 11 | TRBJ2-7 | TRBV29-1 | CSAGQGLEQYF
- | 13 | TRBJ2-1 | TRBV30 | CAWSGASWSEQFF
TRBD2 | 15 | TRBJ2-3 | TRBV18 | CASSPPREARDTQYF
- | 13 | TRBJ2-7 | TRBV27 | CASSPGQTYEQYF
TRBD2 | 14 | TRBJ2-7 | TRBV5-3 | CARSHNSGTYEQYF
TRBD2 | 19 | TRBJ2-7 | TRBV3-1/TRBV3-2 | CASSQAGLAGPRAVYEQYF
- | 13 | TRBJ1-1 | TRBV12-5 | CASGKGGAGEAFF
TRBD2 | 15 | TRBJ2-6 | TRBV6-2/TRBV6-3 | CASSYQRGGANVLTF
- | 15 | TRBJ1-2 | TRBV6-5 | CASSPGGGNNYGYTF
- | 13 | TRBJ1-2 | TRBV6-2/TRBV6-3 | CASSAGVNYGYTF
TRBD1 | 16 | TRBJ1-2 | TRBV7-9 | CASSSPTGGADYGYTF
- | 14 | TRBJ2-7 | TRBV4-3 | CASSQEQGSYEQYF
- | 14 | TRBJ2-7 | TRBV27 | CASSLSGPAYEQYF
- | 13 | TRBJ1-1 | TRBV2 | CASSANRGTEAFF
- | 12 | TRBJ1-1 | TRBV7-2 | CASSSPPVEAFF
- | 15 | TRBJ1-5 | TRBV19 | CASSIGLISNQPQHF
TRBD1 | 12 | TRBJ2-1 | TRBV5-1 | CASSLQGAAQFF
- | 15 | TRBJ2-3 | TRBV30 | CAWSWGGLSTDTQYF